A selection of T cell receptor beta chains follows, all from one sample in a study of T-cell memory formation after mild COVID-19. Each CDR3 protein is one row after TCRdb ran MiXCR on the 5' RACE reads. The profile shows hundreds of thousands of distinct CDR3 sequences, around 16% of them singletons. Material for sequencing was PBMCs or a T cell subset sorted from them (not recorded which). The receptors derive from an adult woman who had mild COVID-19 (a few samples of this study predate the infection). Cell type and time point are not known. The CDR3 runs from the conserved cysteine through the conserved F or W. D genes are given only for firm matches. Some rows mark clone size as missing; the rest say once, few, many or name a class of expanded clone.

CDR3nt: TGTGCCAGCAGCCGGCTGAAGGCAGTTAAGCTCACCGGGGAGCTGTTTTTT
CDR3aa: CASSRLKAVKLTGELFF
j_gene: TRBJ2-2
v_gene: TRBV3-1
abundance: few
d_gene: .

CDR3nt: TGTGCCAGCAGCTTATCGGGACAGGGCTATAGCAATCAGCCCCAGCATTTT
CDR3aa: CASSLSGQGYSNQPQHF
j_gene: TRBJ1-5
v_gene: TRBV7-6
abundance: .
d_gene: TRBD1

CDR3nt: TGTGCCTGGAGTGCCGCTGGGGATGAGCAGTTCTTC
CDR3aa: CAWSAAGDEQFF
j_gene: TRBJ2-1
v_gene: TRBV30
abundance: .
d_gene: .

CDR3nt: TGTGCCAGCAGAGCGGGAGGGCCCTTGTCCTACAATGAGCAGTTCTTC
CDR3aa: CASRAGGPLSYNEQFF
j_gene: TRBJ2-1
v_gene: TRBV12-3/TRBV12-4
abundance: few
d_gene: TRBD2

CDR3nt: TGTGCCAGCTCACCAGGGCCCCAGGATGGCTACACCTTC
CDR3aa: CASSPGPQDGYTF
j_gene: TRBJ1-2
v_gene: TRBV18
abundance: .
d_gene: .

CDR3nt: TGTGCCAGCAGCTATTACCCCGGGGATACGCAGTATTTT
CDR3aa: CASSYYPGDTQYF
j_gene: TRBJ2-3
v_gene: TRBV7-3
abundance: .
d_gene: .

CDR3nt: TGTGCCAGCCACAACGCCTATGGCTACACCTTC
CDR3aa: CASHNAYGYTF
j_gene: TRBJ1-2
v_gene: TRBV6-2/TRBV6-3
abundance: .
d_gene: .

CDR3nt: TGTGCCAGCAGCTTAGCGAAGGCAGGGGTCGGAAACACCATATATTTT
CDR3aa: CASSLAKAGVGNTIYF
j_gene: TRBJ1-3
v_gene: TRBV7-9
abundance: .
d_gene: .

CDR3nt: TGTGCCAGCAGCTTGGGAGGGTCGGACCCCTACGAGCAGTACTTC
CDR3aa: CASSLGGSDPYEQYF
j_gene: TRBJ2-7
v_gene: TRBV5-4
abundance: .
d_gene: .

CDR3nt: TGTGCCAGCAGCTCGGGCCCAGCCTACAAGAACACTGAAGCTTTCTTT
CDR3aa: CASSSGPAYKNTEAFF
j_gene: TRBJ1-1
v_gene: TRBV13
abundance: once
d_gene: .

CDR3nt: TGTGCTAGTGGTTTGGTATCAGGCAGGGACGTTAGAATATACGAGCAGTACTTC
CDR3aa: CASGLVSGRDVRIYEQYF
j_gene: TRBJ2-7
v_gene: TRBV12-5
abundance: .
d_gene: .

CDR3nt: TGTGCCAGCAGCAGGACAGCCAAAAACATTCAGTACTTC
CDR3aa: CASSRTAKNIQYF
j_gene: TRBJ2-4
v_gene: TRBV21-1
abundance: few
d_gene: .

CDR3nt: TGTGCCAGCAGTTTTAGGGCAGGGGAAGAGACCCAGTACTTC
CDR3aa: CASSFRAGEETQYF
j_gene: TRBJ2-5
v_gene: TRBV12-3/TRBV12-4
abundance: .
d_gene: .

CDR3nt: TGCAGCGTCCCTCATGCCGGGCAAAACACTGAAGCTTTCTTT
CDR3aa: CSVPHAGQNTEAFF
j_gene: TRBJ1-1
v_gene: TRBV29-1
abundance: .
d_gene: .

CDR3nt: TGTGCCAGCAGTTACTCTCAGGGGCGCACTGAAGCTTTCTTT
CDR3aa: CASSYSQGRTEAFF
j_gene: TRBJ1-1
v_gene: TRBV6-5
abundance: .
d_gene: .

CDR3nt: TGTGCCAGCAGTATAGCGGGGGGGTACACAGATACGCAGTATTTT
CDR3aa: CASSIAGGYTDTQYF
j_gene: TRBJ2-3
v_gene: TRBV12-3/TRBV12-4
abundance: few
d_gene: TRBD2

CDR3nt: TGTGCCAGCACACGAGGAGGGGGGACAGCTACTGGGCGTTCCGGCTACACCTTC
CDR3aa: CASTRGGGTATGRSGYTF
j_gene: TRBJ1-2
v_gene: TRBV12-3/TRBV12-4
abundance: .
d_gene: TRBD1

CDR3nt: TGTGCCAGCAGTGACCCCCAGACCGGGGAGCTGTTTTTT
CDR3aa: CASSDPQTGELFF
j_gene: TRBJ2-2
v_gene: TRBV25-1
abundance: few
d_gene: .

CDR3nt: TGCGCCAGCAGCGGAACGACTAGCGGGGCGGATACGCAGTATTTT
CDR3aa: CASSGTTSGADTQYF
j_gene: TRBJ2-3
v_gene: TRBV5-1
abundance: .
d_gene: TRBD2

CDR3nt: TGCGCCAGCAGCCAAGTCCCTCTGGGACTAGCGGGAGGACAATACAATGAGCAGTTCTTC
CDR3aa: CASSQVPLGLAGGQYNEQFF
j_gene: TRBJ2-1
v_gene: TRBV4-1
abundance: .
d_gene: TRBD2

CDR3nt: TGTGCCAGCAGCCAAAACAATGAGCAGTTCTTC
CDR3aa: CASSQNNEQFF
j_gene: TRBJ2-1
v_gene: TRBV7-6
abundance: many
d_gene: .

CDR3nt: TGTGCCAGCAGGACAGGGTTGGGAAATCAAGAGACCCAGTACTTC
CDR3aa: CASRTGLGNQETQYF
j_gene: TRBJ2-5
v_gene: TRBV7-9
abundance: .
d_gene: TRBD1

CDR3nt: TGTGCCACCCGGCGGGCGGCCACAGATACGCAGTATTTT
CDR3aa: CATRRAATDTQYF
j_gene: TRBJ2-3
v_gene: TRBV19
abundance: few
d_gene: .

CDR3nt: TGTGCCAGCAGCCCATTTAGCGGGGGAGGAAGCACAGATACGCAGTATTTT
CDR3aa: CASSPFSGGGSTDTQYF
j_gene: TRBJ2-3
v_gene: TRBV14
abundance: few
d_gene: TRBD2

CDR3nt: TGTGCCAGCAGCAAAAACGGGGGCGACTACGAGCAGTACTTC
CDR3aa: CASSKNGGDYEQYF
j_gene: TRBJ2-7
v_gene: TRBV21-1
abundance: few
d_gene: .

CDR3nt: TGTGCCAGCAGTGGGAACAGGGCGAACACCGGGGAGCTGTTTTTT
CDR3aa: CASSGNRANTGELFF
j_gene: TRBJ2-2
v_gene: TRBV2
abundance: few
d_gene: .

CDR3nt: TGTGCCAGCCGGGACTTTAGCTCCTACGAGCAGTACTTC
CDR3aa: CASRDFSSYEQYF
j_gene: TRBJ2-7
v_gene: TRBV19
abundance: .
d_gene: .

CDR3nt: TGTGCCTGGAGCGACCTCGGAAGGACAGCATACAATGAGCAGTTCTTC
CDR3aa: CAWSDLGRTAYNEQFF
j_gene: TRBJ2-1
v_gene: TRBV30
abundance: .
d_gene: .

CDR3nt: TGTGCCAGCAGCTTTAAAGTCGCAGTAAATGAAAAACTGTTTTTT
CDR3aa: CASSFKVAVNEKLFF
j_gene: TRBJ1-4
v_gene: TRBV3-1
abundance: few
d_gene: .

CDR3nt: TGTGCCAGCAGCGTAGGATTCTACAATGAGCAGTTCTTC
CDR3aa: CASSVGFYNEQFF
j_gene: TRBJ2-1
v_gene: TRBV9
abundance: .
d_gene: .

CDR3nt: TGTGCCAGCAGTCCCCCCGGGGTCTCCTACAATGAGCAGTTCTTC
CDR3aa: CASSPPGVSYNEQFF
j_gene: TRBJ2-1
v_gene: TRBV12-3/TRBV12-4
abundance: few
d_gene: .

CDR3nt: TGTGCCAGCAGCGTCGGGGGTCTTATAAACACCATATATTTT
CDR3aa: CASSVGGLINTIYF
j_gene: TRBJ1-3
v_gene: TRBV9
abundance: .
d_gene: .

CDR3nt: TGTGCCACCAGTGAACCGGACAGGGGCCGGGACACCGGGGAGCTGTTTTTT
CDR3aa: CATSEPDRGRDTGELFF
j_gene: TRBJ2-2
v_gene: TRBV24-1
abundance: .
d_gene: TRBD1

CDR3nt: TGTGCCAGCAGCGCCGGGACAGCAGCTAGCACAGATACGCAGTATTTT
CDR3aa: CASSAGTAASTDTQYF
j_gene: TRBJ2-3
v_gene: TRBV9
abundance: .
d_gene: TRBD1

CDR3nt: TGTGCCAGCAGCTTGAGGGTGGGGACTAGCGTAAACTCTGGGGCCAACGTCCTGACTTTC
CDR3aa: CASSLRVGTSVNSGANVLTF
j_gene: TRBJ2-6
v_gene: TRBV5-5
abundance: few
d_gene: TRBD2

CDR3nt: TGTGCCAGCAGCTCGAGGGCGACTAAGACCTCGGATTACACAGATACGCAGTATTTT
CDR3aa: CASSSRATKTSDYTDTQYF
j_gene: TRBJ2-3
v_gene: TRBV11-3
abundance: once
d_gene: .

CDR3nt: TGCGCCAGCAGCTTGGCGCAATTAGCGGGAGGGCCAACAGATACGCAGTATTTT
CDR3aa: CASSLAQLAGGPTDTQYF
j_gene: TRBJ2-3
v_gene: TRBV5-1
abundance: many
d_gene: TRBD2

CDR3nt: TGCGCCAGCAGCACACCGAAGTCCGGGAGCTCTGGGGCCAACGTCCTGACTTTC
CDR3aa: CASSTPKSGSSGANVLTF
j_gene: TRBJ2-6
v_gene: TRBV4-3
abundance: few
d_gene: .

CDR3nt: TGTGCCAGCAGCTTGACGGGACAGGGGGCGCACTACGAGCAGTACTTC
CDR3aa: CASSLTGQGAHYEQYF
j_gene: TRBJ2-7
v_gene: TRBV5-6
abundance: .
d_gene: TRBD1

CDR3nt: TGTGCCAGCAGTCTCGCCTTGGGGAGGGAGAACACTGAAGCTTTCTTT
CDR3aa: CASSLALGRENTEAFF
j_gene: TRBJ1-1
v_gene: TRBV12-3/TRBV12-4
abundance: .
d_gene: .

CDR3nt: TGTGCCAGCATCGGGACGGTCATGAACACTGAAGCTTTCTTT
CDR3aa: CASIGTVMNTEAFF
j_gene: TRBJ1-1
v_gene: TRBV6-5
abundance: .
d_gene: .

CDR3nt: TGTGCCAGCAGCCCCGACCAAGGTACCCACGAGCAGTACTTC
CDR3aa: CASSPDQGTHEQYF
j_gene: TRBJ2-7
v_gene: TRBV14
abundance: few
d_gene: .

CDR3nt: TGTGCCAGCAGTTACGAAGCTAACTCCTACAATGAGCAGTTCTTC
CDR3aa: CASSYEANSYNEQFF
j_gene: TRBJ2-1
v_gene: TRBV6-5
abundance: many
d_gene: .

CDR3nt: TGTGCCATCAGTGAGTCATTGGGACTAGCGGGAGGGAGAGAGCAGTACTTC
CDR3aa: CAISESLGLAGGREQYF
j_gene: TRBJ2-7
v_gene: TRBV10-3
abundance: many
d_gene: TRBD2

CDR3nt: TGTGCCAGCAGCCAAGGGGACAGGCACCTCGCCTACGAGCAGTACTTC
CDR3aa: CASSQGDRHLAYEQYF
j_gene: TRBJ2-7
v_gene: TRBV3-1
abundance: .
d_gene: TRBD1

CDR3nt: TGTGCCAGCAGCGAAGAGAGAACCCAGTACTTC
CDR3aa: CASSEERTQYF
j_gene: TRBJ2-5
v_gene: TRBV7-9
abundance: .
d_gene: .

CDR3nt: TGTGCCAGCAGTAGCGGGAGTTCGGCCAAAAACATTCAGTACTTC
CDR3aa: CASSSGSSAKNIQYF
j_gene: TRBJ2-4
v_gene: TRBV12-3/TRBV12-4
abundance: few
d_gene: TRBD2

CDR3nt: TGTGCCAGCAGCCGTCCGGACAGGGGGCAGTTTAGGAACACCGGGGAGCTGTTTTTT
CDR3aa: CASSRPDRGQFRNTGELFF
j_gene: TRBJ2-2
v_gene: TRBV7-9
abundance: .
d_gene: TRBD1

CDR3nt: TGTGCCAGCAGCGTTAGGGTCTATAGCAATCAGCCCCAGCATTTT
CDR3aa: CASSVRVYSNQPQHF
j_gene: TRBJ1-5
v_gene: TRBV7-8
abundance: few
d_gene: .

CDR3nt: TGTGCCTGGAGTCCTACTCACCGGGACGCCACTGAAGCTTTCTTT
CDR3aa: CAWSPTHRDATEAFF
j_gene: TRBJ1-1
v_gene: TRBV30
abundance: .
d_gene: .

CDR3nt: TGTGCCAGCAGTCGGACAGGGGGCCTCTATGGCTACACCTTC
CDR3aa: CASSRTGGLYGYTF
j_gene: TRBJ1-2
v_gene: TRBV12-3/TRBV12-4
abundance: many
d_gene: TRBD1